Here is one TCR beta chain with its context. Its specificity is unknown. Generated by immunoSEQ multiplex PCR, the TCRdb table keeps only in-frame clones and is missing some. Counted here are around 95,000 clones, 67% occurring once; the ten biggest clones make up 45% to 50%. Germline V CDR1 and CDR2: SSHAT, FNYEAQ (reference sequence). The CDR3 is made up of 14 amino acids. Trimming removed 5 bases at V and 7 bases at J, with 16 bases between. This entry is derived from a study of shared clonotypes between healthy human individuals. Overall study findings and caveats: Generally, naive subsets came out with larger estimated richness than memory subsets.

Adults of Caucasian background living in Nashville, Tennessee made up all donors. This receptor was identified in a man aged 25-40 years in good health. Input material: memory CD8+ T cells sorted from blood. Subset given: CD45RO+ cells pooled with CCR7-negative TemRA cells. The gene calls are TRBV7-7 and TRBJ2-3; perhaps TRBD1 as D (5 bases). DNA of the CDR3: TGTGCCAGCAGCGAGACAGCGTACCGGAATACGCAGTATTTT. This gives the protein CASSETAYRNTQYF. Supplemented by reference TRBV7-7 and TRBJ2-3, the full variable domain reads GAGVSQSPRYKVTKRGQDVTLRCDPISSHATLYWYQQALGQGPEFLTYFNYEAQPDKSGLPSDRFSAERPEGSISTLTIQRTEQRDSAMYRCASSETAYRNTQYFGPGTRLTVL.